This T cell receptor beta chain originates from a study of T cells in pancreatic ductal adenocarcinoma. No neoadjuvant therapy was given to the selected pancreatic ductal adenocarcinoma patients before their surgery. Assay: immunoSEQ multiplex PCR; the TCRdb copy retains only in-frame clones and omits some. The data contain roughly 16,000 clones, 85% to 90% of them singletons. Whole-study findings and limits: Mean clonality was about 0.11 in tumors and about 0.079 in blood, not significantly different. The resected pancreatic cancer cohort was biased toward the minority with early-stage disease. Tumors hold more CD45RO+ effector T cells, which may bias toward lower diversity. Tumor samples had fewer productive templates and roughly 7.3-fold fewer unique clonotypes than blood.

Germline CDR1 SGDLS, CDR2 YYNGEE. This CDR3 has 14 amino acids. The J segment lost 7 bases and the V segment lost 3 bases, leaving 5 bases of the junction unmatched. Worth noting for this clone: The antigen is undetermined.

This chain connects TRBV9 to TRBJ2-7; 12 nucleotides agree with TRBD2. Sequencing used PBMCs. The TCR was taken from a human donor with pancreatic ductal adenocarcinoma. This CDR3 is CASSGGLAGLEQYF. The DNA for the CDR3 is TGTGCCAGCAGCGGGGGACTAGCGGGCCTAGAGCAGTACTTC.